This TCR beta chain emerged from a study of CD8+ T cells in alopecia areata. Treatment of the sample: oral pan-JAK inhibitor, 5-10 mg twice daily. Germline loops: CDR1 MNHEY, CDR2 SMNVEV (reference sequence). CDR3 size: 15 residues. After removal of 6 bases from V and 1 base from J, the junction contained 6 bases not matched to a gene. cDNA serving as the sequencing template came from extracted, reverse transcribed RNA. Assay used: immunoSEQ multiplex PCR; TCRdb lists only in-frame clones, some missing. The data hold a few hundred thousand clones, with 35% to 45% observed a single time. The sample in question was CD4+ T cells sorted from blood, obtained between weeks 30 and 35, from a patient treated with tofacitinib. The V gene is TRBV27, the J gene TRBJ1-5; 7 bases match TRBD1. The clonotype originates from a human donor with alopecia areata. DNA for the CDR3: TGTGCCAGCAGCCTAAAACAGGGGAGCAATCAGCCCCAGCATTTT. Its translation is CASSLKQGSNQPQHF.